The 23 T cell receptor beta chains below come from one sample, sequenced in a study of blood T cells in healthy people across ages. Combining a sample-barcoded 5' primer with a J-beta primer mix, a second PCR ran for roughly 7 to 11 cycles. In TCRdb, the 5' RACE reads were re-called with MiXCR into one record per CDR3 protein. Counted here are about 680,000 distinct CDR3 sequences, approximately 49% occurring once; the ten biggest clones make up around a third. Sample: blood. Receptors originate from a woman aged 55-70 years in good health.

This clonotype appeared once. This chain links TRBV11-2 with TRBJ1-1; a possible D gene is TRBD1 (5 bases). The germline CDR1 and CDR2 sequences are SGHAT and FQNNGV. V gave up 7 bases and J gave up 1 base, with 10 bases separating them. The CDR3 totals 13 residues. In DNA form, the CDR3 reads TGTGCCAGCACCCGACAGCAGAACACTGAAGCTTTCTTT. This encodes CASTRQQNTEAFF. Filled out from reference TRBV11-2 and TRBJ1-1, the complete variable domain reads EAGVAQSPRYKIIEKRQSVAFWCNPISGHATLYWYQQILGQGPKLLIQFQNNGVVDDSQLPKDRFSAERLKGVDSTLKIQPAKLEDSAVYLCASTRQQNTEAFFGQGTRLTVV.

The chain joins TRBV7-2 to TRBJ2-1; TRBD2 agrees at 14 bases. The CDR3 has 19 amino acids. Germline assignment: CDR1 SGHTA and CDR2 FQGNSA. J gave up 3 bases and V 5 bases, and 12 bases lay outside the gene matches. The CDR3, as DNA: TGTGCCAGCAGCCCTTACGGACTAGCGGGAGGTTCTAACTACAATGAGCAGTTCTTC. This translates into CASSPYGLAGGSNYNEQFF.

V gene TRBV21-1 combines with J gene TRBJ1-1; the table names TRBD1, a call not compared with the DNA. TRBV21-1 counts as a pseudogene. The CDR3 has 16 amino acids. The DNA of the CDR3 is TGTGCCAGCAGCCACACGGCCCCCGGGGCGGGCACTGAAGCTTTCTTT. It encodes CASSHTAPGAGTEAFF.

On this clonotype: A junction end diverges from the germline sequence, so it may reflect a read error. The chain carries TRBV5-6 and TRBJ2-7, with 7 bases identical to TRBD1. Germline V gives CDR1 SGHDT, CDR2 YYEEEE. The CDR3 contains 15 residues. The CDR3 region has the DNA TGTGCCGGCAGCCCGGGACAGTTTTTCTCCTACGAGCAGTACTTC. It specifies CAGSPGQFFSYEQYF.

The CDR3 reads CASSYRTGYYEQYF. CDR3 DNA sequence: TGTGCCAGCAGTTACAGGACGGGGTATTACGAGCAGTACTTC. The V gene is TRBV6-2 or TRBV6-3, the J gene TRBJ2-5; D perhaps matches TRBD2 (5 bases). Judging by the DNA end, TRBJ2-7 fits better; the J call may be wrong. Germline loops: CDR1 MNHEY, CDR2 SVGEGT. The CDR3 contains 14 residues.

This clonotype occurred a few times. The chain couples TRBV5-6 to TRBJ2-2; D is perhaps TRBD1 (6 bases). The V gene's germline CDR1 is SGHDT and CDR2 YYEEEE. Between the trimmed V and J ends, which lost 0 bases and 2 bases, there was a span of 8 bases. The CDR3 extends over 15 amino acids. CDR3 amino acids: CASSLAGTNTGELFF. CDR3 nucleotides: TGTGCCAGCAGCTTGGCCGGGACAAACACCGGGGAGCTGTTTTTT.

The chain carries TRBV10-3 and TRBJ2-5; D is undetermined. Germline CDR1 reads ENHRY; CDR2 reads SYGVKD. This CDR3 has 13 amino acids. V gave up 5 bases and J gave up 0 bases, with 7 bases separating them. CDR3 residues: CAISPRHQETQYF. In DNA, the CDR3 is TGTGCCATCAGTCCCAGGCACCAAGAGACCCAGTACTTC.

The chain has TRBV6-2 or TRBV6-3 and TRBJ2-7, with D possibly being TRBD1 (6 bases). The DNA end lines up better with TRBJ2-5; the J call may be wrong. Germline CDR1 MNHEY, CDR2 SVGEGT. The CDR3 contains 16 residues. The CDR3 protein is CASSYLKQGPRETQYF. CDR3 DNA sequence: TGTGCCAGCAGTTACTTAAAACAGGGACCGCGAGAGACCCAGTACTTC.

This clonotype has only a few counts. This chain links TRBV5-1 with TRBJ2-1; the match to TRBD1 covers 9 bases. Trimming took 3 bases from V and 7 from J; bases not matched to a gene: 5. The CDR3 runs 14 residues. Germline V CDR1 and CDR2: SGHRS, YFSETQ. The CDR3: CASSSGQGWNEQFF. CDR3 DNA sequence: TGCGCCAGCAGCTCGGGACAGGGCTGGAATGAGCAGTTCTTC.

This clonotype was seen ten or more times. This sequence may be a read error, since a much larger clone differs from it by one base. The gene calls are TRBV29-1 and TRBJ2-5; TRBD2 matches at 12 bases. V lost 1 base, J lost 11 bases, and 14 bases stayed unmatched. Germline V CDR1 and CDR2: SQVTM, ANQGSEA. CDR3 length: 16 residues. CDR3 protein: CSVEARLAGDPNEQYF. CDR3 nucleotide sequence: TGCAGCGTTGAAGCCCGACTAGCGGGAGATCCCAATGAGCAGTACTTC.

V usage is TRBV29-1 and J usage is TRBJ2-3, with TRBD2 matching over 10 bases. The ends lost 6 bases at V and 4 bases at J; junction bases unmatched: 7. Germline assignment: CDR1 SQVTM and CDR2 ANQGSEA. CDR3 length: 14 amino acids. CDR3 sequence: CSVNVAGGPDTQYF. CDR3 nucleotide sequence: TGCAGCGTAAACGTAGCGGGAGGCCCAGATACGCAGTATTTT.

This clonotype has just a few counts. V gene TRBV5-1 combines with J gene TRBJ2-1, with 9 bases matching TRBD2. Germline V gene data show CDR1 as SGHRS and CDR2 as YFSETQ. The trim removed 0 bases at V and 8 bases at J, leaving 6 bases unmatched. CDR3 length: 15 residues. The CDR3 sequence: CASSLVSGSIDEQFF. The CDR3 DNA follows: TGCGCCAGCAGCTTGGTTAGCGGGAGTATCGATGAGCAGTTCTTC.

This clonotype showed up just a few times. The chain carries TRBV4-3 and TRBJ2-1; D is unclear. The CDR3 spans 13 residues. The V and J ends lost 0 bases and 5 bases respectively, with 5 bases between them. The germline V gene has CDR1 LGHNA and CDR2 YSLEER. The CDR3 DNA follows: TGCGCCAGCAGCCAAGATCACGACAATGAGCAGTTCTTC. It is translated as CASSQDHDNEQFF.

V and J are TRBV29-1 and TRBJ2-1, with unresolved D. Germline V gene sequence: CDR1 SQVTM, CDR2 ANQGSEA. The CDR3 length is 14 residues. V gave up 3 bases and J gave up 6 bases, with 15 bases separating them. The CDR3 sequence is CSVDSSYSGNEQFF. Here the CDR3 DNA reads TGCAGCGTTGACAGCAGCTACTCGGGCAATGAGCAGTTCTTC.

Worth noting for this clonotype: This may be a read error: a much more frequent sequence differs by one nucleotide. This chain joins TRBV12-3 or TRBV12-4 and TRBJ2-6; no clear D gene. This CDR3 region has 14 residues. In DNA, the CDR3 is TGTGTCAGCAGTTACCCAAAGGGGGCCAACGTCCTGACTTTC. Protein: CVSSYPKGANVLTF.

The chain uses TRBV10-3 and TRBJ2-7; D might be TRBD1 (6 bases). V was clipped by 6 bases and J by 0 bases, with 12 bases between them. Germline V gives CDR1 ENHRY, CDR2 SYGVKD. The CDR3 totals 14 residues. The CDR3 region is CAIRARQDSYEQYF. CDR3 DNA: TGTGCCATCAGGGCCCGACAGGACTCCTACGAGCAGTACTTC.

This chain connects TRBV5-1 to TRBJ2-6; no firm D call. Germline V lookup: CDR1 SGHRS, CDR2 YFSETQ. This CDR3 is 16 amino acids long. The V gene lost 3 bases and the J gene lost 0 bases, with 10 bases spanning the gap. DNA of the CDR3: TGCGCCAGCAGCTCCAAGGACCTCTCTGGGGCCAACGTCCTGACTTTC. It specifies CASSSKDLSGANVLTF.

This clonotype was observed at least ten times. The V and J genes are TRBV29-1 and TRBJ1-2, with D hard to call. The V gene lost 0 bases and the J gene lost 7 bases, with 6 bases spanning the gap. The CDR3 sequence is 11 residues long. Germline CDR1 reads SQVTM; CDR2 reads ANQGSEA. The CDR3, as DNA: TGCAGCGTTGAAGAAGCTCGTGGCTACACCTTC. Translation gives CSVEEARGYTF.

There are a few counts of this clonotype. The CDR3 DNA is TGTGCCAGCAGCTTATTTTCGGGACAGGGGAGACTATACGAGCAGTACTTC. It codes for CASSLFSGQGRLYEQYF. V usage is TRBV7-9 and J usage is TRBJ2-7, with 10 bases lining up with TRBD1. Per germline, CDR1 SEHNR and CDR2 FQNEAQ (reference sequence). V lost 2 bases to trimming and J lost 4 bases; unmatched junction nucleotides: 11. This CDR3 is 17 amino acids long.

The CDR3 sequence is CASSSYTGLYEQYF. The CDR3 DNA reads as TGTGCCAGCAGCTCCTATACAGGGCTCTACGAGCAGTACTTC. The chain couples TRBV7-2 to TRBJ2-7; D perhaps matches TRBD1 (6 bases). This CDR3 has 14 amino acids. V gave up 4 bases and J gave up 3 bases, with 13 bases separating them. Germline V gives CDR1 SGHTA, CDR2 FQGNSA.

As DNA, the CDR3 is TGTGCCATCAGTGAGTCGATTAGCGGGAGTCCTCAAGGCTACAATGAGCAGTTCTTC. Protein: CAISESISGSPQGYNEQFF. The V and J genes are TRBV10-3 and TRBJ2-1; 9 nucleotides match TRBD2. Germline V gene lookup returns CDR1 ENHRY and CDR2 SYGVKD. The ends lost 0 bases at V and 3 bases at J; junction bases unmatched: 12. This CDR3 is built from 19 residues.

This chain uses TRBV3-1 with TRBJ1-3; the D is unclear. The V gene's germline CDR1 is LGHDT and CDR2 YNNKEL (reference sequence). V was pared by 0 bases and J by 5 bases, with 8 bases between. The CDR3 has 14 residues. In DNA, the CDR3 is TGTGCCAGCAGCCAAGAATGGGCGCGAAACACCATATATTTT. It specifies CASSQEWARNTIYF.

The V gene is TRBV27, the J gene TRBJ2-5; 12 nucleotides align to TRBD2. CDR1 and CDR2 from the germline V gene are MNHEY and SMNVEV (reference sequence). The CDR3 has 15 amino acids. V dropped 2 bases and J dropped 5; count of bases not matched to a gene: 3. CDR3 amino acids: CASSLGLAGSETQYF. The CDR3 bases are TGTGCCAGCAGTTTAGGACTAGCGGGATCGGAGACCCAGTACTTC.